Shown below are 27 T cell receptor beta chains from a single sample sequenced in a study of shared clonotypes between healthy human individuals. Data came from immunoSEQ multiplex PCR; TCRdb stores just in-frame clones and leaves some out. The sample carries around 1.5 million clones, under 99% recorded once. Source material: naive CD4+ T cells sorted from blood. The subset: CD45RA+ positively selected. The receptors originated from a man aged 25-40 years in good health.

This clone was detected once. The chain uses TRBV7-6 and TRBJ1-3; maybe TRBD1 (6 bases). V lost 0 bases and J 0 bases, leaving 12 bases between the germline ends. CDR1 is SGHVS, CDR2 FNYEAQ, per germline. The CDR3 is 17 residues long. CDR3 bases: TGTGCCAGCAGCTTAGCGCGACAGGATTTCTCTGGAAACACCATATATTTT. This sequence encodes CASSLARQDFSGNTIYF.

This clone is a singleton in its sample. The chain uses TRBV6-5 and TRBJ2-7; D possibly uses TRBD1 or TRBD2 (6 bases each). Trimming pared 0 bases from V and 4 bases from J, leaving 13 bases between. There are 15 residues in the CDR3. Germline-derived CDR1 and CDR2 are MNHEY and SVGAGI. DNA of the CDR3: TGTGCCAGCAGTTACTCGAATAGGGGGAGGTACGAGCAGTACTTC. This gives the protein CASSYSNRGRYEQYF.

The DNA of the CDR3 is TGTGCCAGCAGTGAATTGACCTTCAGCGGGGAGCTGTTTTTT. This codes for CASSELTFSGELFF. This chain links TRBV6-1 with TRBJ2-2; D call uncertain. Germline V gene sequence: CDR1 MNHNS, CDR2 SASEGT. This CDR3 is built from 14 residues. V was clipped by 2 bases and J by 7 bases, with 11 bases between them.

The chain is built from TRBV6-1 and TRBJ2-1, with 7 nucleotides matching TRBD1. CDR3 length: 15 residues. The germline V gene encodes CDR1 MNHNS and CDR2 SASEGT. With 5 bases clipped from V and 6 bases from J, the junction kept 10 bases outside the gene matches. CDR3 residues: CASSQQGRIGNEQFF. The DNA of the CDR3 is TGTGCCAGCAGTCAACAGGGGAGAATCGGCAATGAGCAGTTCTTC.

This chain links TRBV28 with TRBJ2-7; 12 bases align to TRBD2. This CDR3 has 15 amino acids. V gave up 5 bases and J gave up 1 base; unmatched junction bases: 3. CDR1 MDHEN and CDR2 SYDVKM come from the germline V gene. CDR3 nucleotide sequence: TGTGCCAGCAGTAGTGGGACTAGCGGGTCCTACGAGCAGTACTTC. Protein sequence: CASSSGTSGSYEQYF.

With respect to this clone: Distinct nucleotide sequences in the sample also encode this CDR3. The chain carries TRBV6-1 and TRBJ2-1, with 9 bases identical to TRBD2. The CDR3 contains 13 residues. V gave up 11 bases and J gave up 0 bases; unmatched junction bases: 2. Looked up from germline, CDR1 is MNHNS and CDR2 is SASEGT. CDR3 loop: CAGSGSSYNEQFF. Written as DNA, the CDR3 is TGTGCCGGTAGCGGGAGCTCCTACAATGAGCAGTTCTTC.

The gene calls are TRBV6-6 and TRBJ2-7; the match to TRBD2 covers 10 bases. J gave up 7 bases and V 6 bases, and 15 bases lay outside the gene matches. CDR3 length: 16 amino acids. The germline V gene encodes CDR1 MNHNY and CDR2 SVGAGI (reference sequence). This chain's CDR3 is CASSPPPAGGPREQYF. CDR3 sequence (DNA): TGTGCCAGCAGCCCCCCCCCAGCGGGAGGGCCTAGGGAGCAGTACTTC.

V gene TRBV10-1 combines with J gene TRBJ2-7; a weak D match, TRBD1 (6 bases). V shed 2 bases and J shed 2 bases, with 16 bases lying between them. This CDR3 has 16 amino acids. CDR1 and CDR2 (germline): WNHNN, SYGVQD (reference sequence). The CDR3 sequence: CASSEITGPKPYEQYF. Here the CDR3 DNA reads TGCGCCAGCAGTGAGATAACAGGGCCCAAACCCTACGAGCAGTACTTC.

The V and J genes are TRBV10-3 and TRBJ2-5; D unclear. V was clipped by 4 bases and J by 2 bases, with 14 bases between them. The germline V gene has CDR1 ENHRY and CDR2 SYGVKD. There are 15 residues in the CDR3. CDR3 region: CAISADRSQQETQYF. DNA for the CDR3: TGTGCCATCAGTGCGGACCGATCTCAACAAGAGACCCAGTACTTC.

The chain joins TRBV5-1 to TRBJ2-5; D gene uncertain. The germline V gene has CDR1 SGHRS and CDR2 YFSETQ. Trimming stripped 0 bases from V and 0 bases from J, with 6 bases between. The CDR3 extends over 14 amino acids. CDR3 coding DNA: TGCGCCAGCAGCTTGGCCCACTACCAAGAGACCCAGTACTTC. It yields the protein CASSLAHYQETQYF.

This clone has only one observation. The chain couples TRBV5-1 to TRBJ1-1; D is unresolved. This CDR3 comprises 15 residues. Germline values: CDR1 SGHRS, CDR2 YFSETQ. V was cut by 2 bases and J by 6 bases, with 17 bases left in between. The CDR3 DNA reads TGCGCCAGCAGCTTACAGCCTCCGGGCGGGTCTGAAGCTTTCTTT. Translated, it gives CASSLQPPGGSEAFF.

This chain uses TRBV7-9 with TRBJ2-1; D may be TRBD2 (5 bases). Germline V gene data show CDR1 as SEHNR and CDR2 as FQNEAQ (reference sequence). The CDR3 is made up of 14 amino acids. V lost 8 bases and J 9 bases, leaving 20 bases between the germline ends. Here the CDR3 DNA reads TGTGCCAGCGCCTTGAGGGCCGCTACTGGTGAGCAGTTCTTC. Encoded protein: CASALRAATGEQFF.

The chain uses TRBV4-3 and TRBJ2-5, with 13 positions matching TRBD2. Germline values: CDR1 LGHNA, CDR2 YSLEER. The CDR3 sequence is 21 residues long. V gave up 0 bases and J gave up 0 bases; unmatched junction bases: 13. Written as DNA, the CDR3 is TGCGCCAGCAGCCAAGATCTCAGGATGCCCGGGACTAGCGGGAACCAAGAGACCCAGTACTTC. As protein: CASSQDLRMPGTSGNQETQYF.

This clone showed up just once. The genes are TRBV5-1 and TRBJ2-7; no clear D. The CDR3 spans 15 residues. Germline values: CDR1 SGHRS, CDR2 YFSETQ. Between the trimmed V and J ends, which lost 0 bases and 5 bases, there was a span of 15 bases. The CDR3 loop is CASSLAGGASHEQYF. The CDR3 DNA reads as TGCGCCAGCAGCTTGGCTGGCGGAGCAAGTCACGAGCAGTACTTC.

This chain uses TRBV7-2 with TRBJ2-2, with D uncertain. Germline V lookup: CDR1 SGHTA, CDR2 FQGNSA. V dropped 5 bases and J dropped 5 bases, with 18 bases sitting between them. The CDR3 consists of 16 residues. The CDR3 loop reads CASSQSPGSGTGELFF. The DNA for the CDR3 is TGTGCCAGCAGCCAAAGCCCCGGGTCGGGTACCGGGGAGCTGTTTTTT.

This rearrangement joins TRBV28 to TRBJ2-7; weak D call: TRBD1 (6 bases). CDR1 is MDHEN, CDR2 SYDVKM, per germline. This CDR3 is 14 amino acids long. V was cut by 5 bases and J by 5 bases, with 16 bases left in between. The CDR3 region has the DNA TGTGCCAGCAGTCCTCTAACTTCAGGGGACGAGCAGTACTTC. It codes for CASSPLTSGDEQYF. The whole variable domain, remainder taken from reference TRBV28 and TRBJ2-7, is DVKVTQSSRYLVKRTGEKVFLECVQDMDHENMFWYRQDPGLGLRLIYFSYDVKMKEKGDIPEGYSVSREKKERFSLILESASTNQTSMYLCASSPLTSGDEQYFGPGTRLTVT.

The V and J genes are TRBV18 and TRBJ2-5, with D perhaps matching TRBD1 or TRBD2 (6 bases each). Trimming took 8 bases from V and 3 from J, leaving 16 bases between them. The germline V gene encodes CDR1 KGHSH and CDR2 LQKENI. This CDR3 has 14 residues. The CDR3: CASLEWGAKETQYF. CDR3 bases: TGTGCCAGCCTCGAGTGGGGGGCCAAAGAGACCCAGTACTTC. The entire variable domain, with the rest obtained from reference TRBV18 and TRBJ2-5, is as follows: NAGVMQNPRHLVRRRGQEARLRCSPMKGHSHVYWYRQLPEEGLKFMVYLQKENIIDESGMPKERFSAEFPKEGPSILRIQQVVRGDSAAYFCASLEWGAKETQYFGPGTRLLVL.

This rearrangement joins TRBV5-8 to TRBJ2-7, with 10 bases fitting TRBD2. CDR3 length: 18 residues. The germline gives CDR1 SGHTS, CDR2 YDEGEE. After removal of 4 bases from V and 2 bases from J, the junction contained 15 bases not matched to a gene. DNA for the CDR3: TGTGCCAGCAGCCTGGGGGTAGCGGGAGGCAGCTTCACCTACGAGCAGTACTTC. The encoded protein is CASSLGVAGGSFTYEQYF.

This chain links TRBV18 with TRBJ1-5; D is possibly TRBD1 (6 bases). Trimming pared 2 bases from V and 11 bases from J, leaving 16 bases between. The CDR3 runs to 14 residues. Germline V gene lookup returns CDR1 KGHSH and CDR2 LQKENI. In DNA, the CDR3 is TGTGCCAGCTCACCAGGAACTTCAGGGGCGGCCCAGCATTTT. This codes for CASSPGTSGAAQHF.

The CDR3 loop reads CASSSRDYYEQYF. The CDR3 region has the DNA TGTGCCAGCAGCTCCCGAGACTACTACGAGCAGTACTTC. The chain employs TRBV7-2 and TRBJ2-7; D is perhaps TRBD2 (5 bases). The V end was cut by 4 bases, the J end by 3 bases, with 10 bases between. Germline V lookup: CDR1 SGHTA, CDR2 FQGNSA. The CDR3 loop spans 13 amino acids. Using reference TRBV7-2 and TRBJ2-7 for the parts outside the CDR3, the full variable domain is GAGVSQSPSNKVTEKGKDVELRCDPISGHTALYWYRQSLGQGLEFLIYFQGNSAPDKSGLPSDRFSAERTGGSVSTLTIQRTQQEDSAVYLCASSSRDYYEQYFGPGTRLTVT.

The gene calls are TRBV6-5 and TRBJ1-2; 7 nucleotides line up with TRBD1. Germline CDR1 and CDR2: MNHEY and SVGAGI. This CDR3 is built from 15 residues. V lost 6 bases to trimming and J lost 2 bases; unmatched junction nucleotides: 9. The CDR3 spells CASRDGTVTNYGYTF. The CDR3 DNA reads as TGTGCCAGCAGAGACGGGACAGTCACCAACTATGGCTACACCTTC.

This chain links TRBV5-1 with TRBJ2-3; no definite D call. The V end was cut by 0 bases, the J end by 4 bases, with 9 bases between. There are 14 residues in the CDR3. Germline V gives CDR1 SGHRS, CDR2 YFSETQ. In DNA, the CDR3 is TGCGCCAGCAGCTTGGTTCCCCCAGCAGATACGCAGTATTTT. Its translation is CASSLVPPADTQYF.

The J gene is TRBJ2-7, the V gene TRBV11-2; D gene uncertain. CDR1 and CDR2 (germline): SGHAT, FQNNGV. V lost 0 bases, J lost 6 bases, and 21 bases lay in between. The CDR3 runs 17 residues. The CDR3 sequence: CASSLDPWVARHPEQYF. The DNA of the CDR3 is TGTGCCAGCAGCTTAGATCCCTGGGTGGCCCGCCACCCCGAGCAGTACTTC.

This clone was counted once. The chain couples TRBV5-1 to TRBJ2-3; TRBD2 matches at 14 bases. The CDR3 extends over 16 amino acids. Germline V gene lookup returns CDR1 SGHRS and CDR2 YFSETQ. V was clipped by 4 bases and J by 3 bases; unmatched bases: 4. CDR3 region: CASSTRTSGRTDTQYF. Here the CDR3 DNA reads TGCGCCAGCAGCACGCGGACTAGCGGGAGGACAGATACGCAGTATTTT.

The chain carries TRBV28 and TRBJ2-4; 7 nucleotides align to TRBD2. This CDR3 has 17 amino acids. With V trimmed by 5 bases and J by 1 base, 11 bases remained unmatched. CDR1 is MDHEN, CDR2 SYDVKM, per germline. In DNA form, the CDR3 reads TGTGCCAGCAGTGAACTTTCCGTCGGGGGGGCCAAAAACATTCAGTACTTC. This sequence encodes CASSELSVGGAKNIQYF.

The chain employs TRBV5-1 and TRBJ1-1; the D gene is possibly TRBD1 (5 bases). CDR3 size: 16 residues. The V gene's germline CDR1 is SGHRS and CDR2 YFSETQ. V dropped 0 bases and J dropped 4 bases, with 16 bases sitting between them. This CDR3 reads CASSLALRVGTTEAFF. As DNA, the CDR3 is TGCGCCAGCAGCTTGGCCTTAAGGGTCGGGACCACTGAAGCTTTCTTT. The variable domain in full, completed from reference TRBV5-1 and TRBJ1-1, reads KAGVTQTPRYLIKTRGQQVTLSCSPISGHRSVSWYQQTPGQGLQFLFEYFSETQRNKGNFPGRFSGRQFSNSRSEMNVSTLELGDSALYLCASSLALRVGTTEAFFGQGTRLTVV.

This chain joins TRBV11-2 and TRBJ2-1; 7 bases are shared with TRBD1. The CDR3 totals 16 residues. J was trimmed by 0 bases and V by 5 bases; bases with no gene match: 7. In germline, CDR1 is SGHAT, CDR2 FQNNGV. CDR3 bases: TGTGCCAGCAGCGTCGCAGGGGGAAGCTCCTACAATGAGCAGTTCTTC. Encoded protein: CASSVAGGSSYNEQFF. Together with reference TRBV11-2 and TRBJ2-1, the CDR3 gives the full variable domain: EAGVAQSPRYKIIEKRQSVAFWCNPISGHATLYWYQQILGQGPKLLIQFQNNGVVDDSQLPKDRFSAERLKGVDSTLKIQPAKLEDSAVYLCASSVAGGSSYNEQFFGPGTRLTVL.